Listed here is a single TCR beta chain. This sample stems from a study of blood T cell repertoires in COVID-19. Study-wide background: Nucleic acid was either cDNA or gDNA, and it came from T cells, B-cell-depleted T cells, or PBMCs.

Per the original data handling: It was from reference gene primer amplification that nucleated cell counts were estimated. Here immunoSEQ multiplex PCR was the method, and the copy in TCRdb shows in-frame clones only, minus some. V, J and clone size were drawn from that table, and D and trimming were deduced from the DNA. The table has almost 100,000 clones, 86% seen once; the top ten hold about a tenth. Input material: peripheral blood. This clonotype was sampled from a man between 45 and 60 years old with acute or convalescent COVID-19.

CDR3 in DNA: TGTGCCACCAGTGATTCACGGTCAGGTGATGAGCAGTTCTTC. This gives the protein CATSDSRSGDEQFF. V usage is TRBV24-1 and J usage is TRBJ2-1; D is undetermined. The germline V and J ends were trimmed by 2 bases and 8 bases, with 12 bases remaining between them. The CDR3 runs to 14 residues. From germline, CDR1 is KGHDR and CDR2 SFDVKD.